A single sample is the source of the 17 T cell receptor beta chains below, sequenced in a study of OX40 agonist ivuxolimab in advanced cancers. Assay: immunoSEQ multiplex PCR; the TCRdb copy retains only in-frame clones and omits some. The data show more than 25,000 clones, 65% to 90% seen once. The material sequenced was CD4+ or CD8+ T cells sorted from blood, taken in a trial of the OX40 agonist ivuxolimab. All receptors derive from an adult with an advanced solid tumor such as melanoma, head and neck, liver or kidney cancer.

The V and J genes are TRBV7-9 and TRBJ1-1; TRBD1 might be the D (5 bases). This CDR3 region has 13 residues. Germline-derived CDR1 and CDR2 are SEHNR and FQNEAQ (reference sequence). V lost 0 bases to trimming and J lost 11 bases, with 13 bases between them. The CDR3 sequence is CASSLAGDRTAFF. DNA of the CDR3: TGTGCCAGCAGCTTAGCGGGAGACAGAACGGCTTTCTTT.

This clone came up once. The rearrangement links TRBV28 to TRBJ1-5; possible D gene TRBD1, 5 bases. V was pared by 5 bases and J by 0 bases, with 11 bases between. The germline V gene has CDR1 MDHEN and CDR2 SYDVKM. The CDR3 loop spans 15 amino acids. This chain's CDR3 is CASSQTAYSNQPQHF. In nucleotides, the CDR3 is TGTGCCAGCAGTCAGACAGCTTATAGCAATCAGCCCCAGCATTTT.

CDR3 coding DNA: TGCGCCAGCAGCCCTAGCGGGACTCTCCATGAGCAGTTCTTC. Translating gives CASSPSGTLHEQFF. The chain carries TRBV5-1 and TRBJ2-1; 9 bases fit TRBD2. There are 14 residues in the CDR3. V lost 4 bases to trimming and J lost 8 bases; unmatched junction nucleotides: 7. From germline, CDR1 is SGHRS and CDR2 YFSETQ.

V is TRBV5-1 and J is TRBJ2-7; D is perhaps TRBD1 (6 bases). Germline V gene lookup returns CDR1 SGHRS and CDR2 YFSETQ. The CDR3 totals 14 residues. Trimming removed 4 bases at V and 3 bases at J, with 14 bases between. This CDR3 is CASSVRDIVYEQYF. Written as DNA, the CDR3 is TGCGCCAGCAGCGTACGGGACATAGTCTACGAGCAGTACTTC. The full variable domain, rest sourced from reference TRBV5-1 and TRBJ2-7, is KAGVTQTPRYLIKTRGQQVTLSCSPISGHRSVSWYQQTPGQGLQFLFEYFSETQRNKGNFPGRFSGRQFSNSRSEMNVSTLELGDSALYLCASSVRDIVYEQYFGPGTRLTVT.

This chain joins TRBV19 and TRBJ2-2; tentative D call: TRBD1 (6 bases). CDR1 and CDR2 from the germline V gene are LNHDA and SQIVND (reference sequence). The V and J ends lost 5 bases and 6 bases respectively, with 13 bases between them. This CDR3 comprises 14 residues. This chain's CDR3 is CASSAGAPPGELFF. In nucleotides, the CDR3 is TGTGCCAGTAGTGCAGGGGCCCCACCCGGGGAGCTGTTTTTT.

V gene TRBV7-9 combines with J gene TRBJ1-1, with D uncertain. Trimming pared 5 bases from V and 5 bases from J, leaving 6 bases between. This CDR3 has 11 residues. CDR1 and CDR2 from the germline V gene are SEHNR and FQNEAQ (reference sequence). This chain's CDR3 is CASSSGTEAFF. The CDR3, as DNA: TGTGCCAGCAGCAGCGGTACTGAAGCTTTCTTT.

The chain carries TRBV15 and TRBJ1-1; no definite D call. The CDR3 sequence is 14 residues long. Germline V gene lookup returns CDR1 LNHNV and CDR2 YYDKDF (reference sequence). V shed 1 base and J shed 1 base, with 7 bases lying between them. The CDR3 DNA reads TGTGCCACCAGCAGAGGCAAGGAGAACACTGAAGCTTTCTTT. Protein: CATSRGKENTEAFF.

The chain recombines TRBV6-5 with TRBJ1-1; D ambiguous. Germline loops: CDR1 MNHEY, CDR2 SVGAGI. Between the trimmed V and J ends, which lost 4 bases and 0 bases, there was a span of 12 bases. The CDR3 is 15 amino acids. The CDR3 here is CASSWWVGMNTEAFF. The CDR3, as DNA: TGTGCCAGCAGTTGGTGGGTGGGGATGAACACTGAAGCTTTCTTT.

V gene TRBV6-5 combines with J gene TRBJ2-7; D possibly corresponds to TRBD2 (5 bases). V shed 2 bases and J shed 7 bases, with 12 bases lying between them. The germline CDR1 and CDR2 sequences are MNHEY and SVGAGI. The CDR3 is 13 amino acids. The CDR3 DNA reads as TGTGCCAGCAGTTACGGGTGGACGGGGGAGCAGTACTTC. Translation: CASSYGWTGEQYF.

The V gene is TRBV14, the J gene TRBJ2-5, with 14 bases fitting TRBD2. The J call may be incorrect, as the DNA end agrees better with TRBJ2-7. CDR1 and CDR2 (germline): SGHDN, FVKESK. The CDR3 is made up of 15 amino acids. CDR3: CASSQGLAGAYEQYF. The CDR3 DNA sequence: TGTGCCAGCAGCCAGGGACTAGCGGGGGCCTACGAGCAGTACTTC.

This clone was seen a single time. The V and J genes are TRBV2 and TRBJ2-7; D possibly corresponds to TRBD2 (5 bases). Germline CDR1 reads SNHLY; CDR2 reads FYNNEI. V was trimmed by 3 bases and J by 6 bases, leaving 15 bases between them. The CDR3 sequence is 14 residues long. The CDR3 spells CASSDFSAPLEQYF. CDR3 DNA sequence: TGTGCCAGCAGTGATTTTAGCGCACCCCTCGAGCAGTACTTC.

The rearrangement uses TRBV27 and TRBJ1-1, with D hard to call. Trimming left V 4 bases short and J 0 bases short, with 18 bases between. Germline CDR1 MNHEY, CDR2 SMNVEV (reference sequence). The CDR3 contains 17 residues. CDR3 residues: CASSSSTGLKMNTEAFF. The CDR3 DNA sequence: TGTGCCAGCAGTTCCTCTACTGGACTGAAAATGAACACTGAAGCTTTCTTT.

The chain is built from TRBV29-1 and TRBJ2-1; 12 positions match TRBD2. CDR1 and CDR2 (germline): SQVTM, ANQGSEA. The CDR3 has 15 amino acids. V lost 6 bases to trimming and J lost 2 bases; unmatched junction nucleotides: 5. CDR3 bases: TGCAGCGTCTTCGGACTAGCGGGAACCTACAATGAGCAGTTCTTC. It codes for CSVFGLAGTYNEQFF.

This rearrangement joins TRBV2 to TRBJ2-7; a possible D gene is TRBD2 (6 bases). The ends were cut back, 4 bases at V and 5 bases at J, with 9 bases in the middle. Germline CDR1 is SNHLY and CDR2 is FYNNEI. The CDR3 has 12 amino acids. Here the CDR3 DNA reads TGTGCCAGCAGTGGGAGGGTTAACGAGCAGTACTTC. Protein sequence: CASSGRVNEQYF.

This clone occurred once. As DNA, the CDR3 is TGTGCCAGTAGTATAGGGGAGTATTTCAATGAGCAGTTCTTC. Amino acid sequence: CASSIGEYFNEQFF. The rearrangement joins TRBV19 to TRBJ2-1; tentatively, D is TRBD2 (5 bases). The CDR3 runs to 14 residues. CDR1 is LNHDA and CDR2 is SQIVND in the germline V gene (reference sequence). The germline V and J ends were trimmed by 1 base and 6 bases, with 10 bases remaining between them.

The chain uses TRBV7-9 and TRBJ2-1; the D is unclear. The CDR3 is 12 residues long. The germline V gene has CDR1 SEHNR and CDR2 FQNEAQ (reference sequence). V gave up 6 bases and J gave up 10 bases, with 13 bases separating them. This CDR3 reads CASSFTSVEQFF. The CDR3 bases are TGTGCCAGCAGTTTCACAAGCGTCGAGCAGTTCTTC.

The gene calls are TRBV9 and TRBJ2-3; 7 bases are shared with TRBD2. The germline gives CDR1 SGDLS, CDR2 YYNGEE. This CDR3 has 15 amino acids. V lost 1 base to trimming and J lost 4 bases; unmatched junction nucleotides: 6. The CDR3 DNA follows: TGTGCCAGCAGCGTATGGGGGAGGGAGGCAGATACGCAGTATTTT. This codes for CASSVWGREADTQYF. Combining the CDR3 with reference TRBV9 and TRBJ2-3 gives the whole variable domain DSGVTQTPKHLITATGQRVTLRCSPRSGDLSVYWYQQSLDQGLQFLIQYYNGEERAKGNILERFSAQQFPDLHSELNLSSLELGDSALYFCASSVWGREADTQYFGPGTRLTVL.